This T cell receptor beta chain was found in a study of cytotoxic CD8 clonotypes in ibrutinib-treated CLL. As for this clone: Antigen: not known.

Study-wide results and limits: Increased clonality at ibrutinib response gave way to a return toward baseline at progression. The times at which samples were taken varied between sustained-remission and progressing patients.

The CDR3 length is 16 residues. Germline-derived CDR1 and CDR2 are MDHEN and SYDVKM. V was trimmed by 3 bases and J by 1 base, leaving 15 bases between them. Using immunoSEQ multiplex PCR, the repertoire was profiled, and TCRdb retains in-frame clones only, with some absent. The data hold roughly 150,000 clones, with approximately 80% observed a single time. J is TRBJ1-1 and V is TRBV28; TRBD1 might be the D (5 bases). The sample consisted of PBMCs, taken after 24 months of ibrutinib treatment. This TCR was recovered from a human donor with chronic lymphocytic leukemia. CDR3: CASSLDLGLANTEAFF. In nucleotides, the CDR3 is TGTGCCAGCAGTTTGGATTTGGGACTTGCGAACACTGAAGCTTTCTTT.